This entry concerns a single T cell receptor (beta chain). Its specificity is unknown. These data originate in a study of cytomegalovirus exposure and HLA in healthy donors. Findings and caveats of the study: It was in a later analysis that TCR association rates were seen to vary by HLA locus, highest for DRB1 and lowest for HLA-C.

PCR used 60 Vbeta primers and 13 Jbeta primers. Using immunoSEQ multiplex PCR, the repertoire was profiled, and TCRdb retains in-frame clones only, with some absent. The sample records around 190,000 clones, 86% being singletons. The TCR originated in a woman aged 25 to 39 in good health and CMV-seronegative. Sequencing was performed on PBMCs.

The CDR3 spells CSVLGSPGGGYTF. The CDR3 DNA follows: TGCAGCGTTCTCGGGTCGCCGGGAGGTGGCTACACCTTC. The chain carries TRBV29-1 and TRBJ1-2; D unresolved. Germline loops: CDR1 SQVTM, CDR2 ANQGSEA. The CDR3 is 13 residues long. V was shortened by 5 bases and J by 7 bases, with 17 bases between the two germline ends.